Following are 19 T cell receptor beta chains from one sample sequenced in a study of early T cells in non-severe SARS-CoV-2 infection. TCRdb passed the 5' RACE reads through MiXCR, listing each CDR3 protein once. The table lists nearly 70,000 distinct CDR3 sequences, roughly 4.9% of them singletons, with roughly 3.6% in the top ten. This specimen was whole blood, taken at baseline. These receptors were collected from an adult who was a healthcare worker with PCR-confirmed SARS-CoV-2 infection or an uninfected control (not recorded which). The donor label of this sample is uncertain.

This clonotype was found many times. The V call is TRBV7-9, the J call TRBJ2-3; no reliable D call. The germline gives CDR1 SEHNR, CDR2 FQNEAQ (reference sequence). Trimming removed 5 bases at V and 4 bases at J, with 7 bases between. The CDR3 covers 12 residues. CDR3 sequence reads: CASSITADTQYF. CDR3 nucleotides: TGTGCCAGCAGCATAACAGCAGATACGCAGTATTTT.

V and J are TRBV10-3 and TRBJ2-3, with D unclear. The germline V gene has CDR1 ENHRY and CDR2 SYGVKD. This CDR3 region has 15 residues. V was pared by 3 bases and J by 3 bases, with 13 bases between. The DNA of the CDR3 is TGTGCCATCAGTGAAGGGCAGTGGAGTACAGATACGCAGTATTTT. Its translation: CAISEGQWSTDTQYF.

This clonotype showed up many times. The rearrangement joins TRBV6-2 or TRBV6-3 to TRBJ2-1; D possibly matches TRBD1 or TRBD2 (5 bases each). Germline V gene data show CDR1 as MNHEY and CDR2 as SVGEGT. V was cut by 5 bases and J by 10 bases, with 18 bases left in between. This CDR3 contains 14 residues. The CDR3 sequence is CASSPRDPEGEQFF. In DNA, the CDR3 is TGTGCCAGCAGTCCCCGGGACCCTGAGGGAGAGCAGTTCTTC.

The V gene is TRBV19, the J gene TRBJ1-4, with D perhaps TRBD1 (5 bases). CDR1 and CDR2 from the germline V gene are LNHDA and SQIVND (reference sequence). The CDR3 loop spans 14 amino acids. V dropped 4 bases and J dropped 0 bases, with 6 bases sitting between them. Here the CDR3 reads CASSTGATNEKLFF. The CDR3 nucleotides are TGTGCCAGTAGTACGGGGGCAACTAATGAAAAACTGTTTTTT.

This clonotype has ten or more counts. The chain combines TRBV11-2 with TRBJ2-7; D unresolved. The ends were cut back, 1 base at V and 6 bases at J, with 10 bases in the middle. This CDR3 comprises 13 residues. The germline V gene encodes CDR1 SGHAT and CDR2 FQNNGV. The CDR3 here is CASSLVGRAEQYF. CDR3 coding DNA: TGTGCCAGCAGCTTAGTGGGAAGAGCCGAGCAGTACTTC. The full variable domain, completed using reference TRBV11-2 and TRBJ2-7, is EAGVAQSPRYKIIEKRQSVAFWCNPISGHATLYWYQQILGQGPKLLIQFQNNGVVDDSQLPKDRFSAERLKGVDSTLKIQPAKLEDSAVYLCASSLVGRAEQYFGPGTRLTVT.

This clonotype was seen repeatedly, ten times or more. The CDR3 coding sequence is TGTGCCACCCACACCCGCACAGATACGCAGTATTTT. This translates into CATHTRTDTQYF. The chain links TRBV2 to TRBJ2-3; D gene ambiguous. This CDR3 comprises 12 residues. Trimming took 10 bases from V and 1 from J, leaving 9 bases between them. CDR1 SNHLY and CDR2 FYNNEI come from the germline V gene.

This clonotype showed up just a few times. V gene TRBV19 combines with J gene TRBJ1-5; tentative D call: TRBD1 (6 bases). Between the trimmed V and J ends, which lost 5 bases and 4 bases, there was a span of 15 bases. The CDR3 has 15 amino acids. Germline V gene sequence: CDR1 LNHDA, CDR2 SQIVND (reference sequence). The CDR3 protein is CASSFLGAGNQPQHF. The DNA of the CDR3 is TGTGCCAGTAGTTTCCTGGGGGCGGGTAATCAGCCCCAGCATTTT.

This clonotype has at least ten counts. The chain is built from TRBV4-3 and TRBJ1-5, with D unresolved. Deletions cut 0 bases from V and 9 bases from J, with 9 bases between. CDR1 LGHNA and CDR2 YSLEER come from the germline V gene. This CDR3 contains 13 residues. The CDR3 bases are TGCGCCAGCAGCCAAGATGCTTGGGGGCCCCAGCATTTT. Amino acids: CASSQDAWGPQHF.

This clonotype was detected many times. This chain connects TRBV7-9 to TRBJ1-5, with no clear D. V lost 4 bases and J lost 7, with 17 bases in between. The CDR3 is 15 residues long. CDR1 and CDR2 (germline): SEHNR, FQNEAQ (reference sequence). The CDR3 nucleotides read TGTGCCAGCAGCTCCGATTCTCGGAATGGACAGCCCCAGCATTTT. This sequence encodes CASSSDSRNGQPQHF. Full variable domain (missing parts from reference TRBV7-9 and TRBJ1-5): DTGVSQNPRHKITKRGQNVTFRCDPISEHNRLYWYRQTLGQGPEFLTYFQNEAQLEKSRLLSDRFSAERPKGSFSTLEIQRTEQGDSAMYLCASSSDSRNGQPQHFGDGTRLSIL.

A few counts support this clonotype. V is TRBV20-1 and J is TRBJ1-5, with D perhaps matching TRBD1 (5 bases). The CDR3 runs to 12 residues. The ends were cut back, 3 bases at V and 4 bases at J, with 7 bases in the middle. Looked up from germline, CDR1 is DFQATT and CDR2 is SNEGSKA (reference sequence). CDR3 bases: TGCAGTGCTAGGGGGGGGAATCAGCCCCAGCATTTT. It translates to CSARGGNQPQHF.

The sample holds many counts of this clonotype. The V call is TRBV24-1, the J call TRBJ1-5, with TRBD1 matching 8 bases. The CDR3 totals 13 residues. The junction had 3 bases not matched to a gene; V was cut back by 5 bases and J by 7 bases. The germline CDR1 and CDR2 sequences are KGHDR and SFDVKD. The CDR3 protein is CATSGQGYQPQHF. CDR3 in DNA: TGTGCCACCAGTGGACAGGGGTACCAGCCCCAGCATTTT.

This clonotype came up many times. The rearrangement uses TRBV4-2 and TRBJ2-2; D not resolved. The germline CDR1 and CDR2 sequences are LGHNA and YNFKEQ. This CDR3 comprises 18 residues. The V gene lost 0 bases and the J gene lost 0 bases, with 14 bases spanning the gap. This chain's CDR3 is CASSQESPGPSNTGELFF. CDR3 coding DNA: TGTGCCAGCAGCCAAGAGTCGCCAGGTCCCTCGAACACCGGGGAGCTGTTTTTT.

In its sample, this clonotype was seen many times. The chain combines TRBV20-1 with TRBJ2-1; possible D gene TRBD2, 7 bases. The germline V gene encodes CDR1 DFQATT and CDR2 SNEGSKA (reference sequence). The CDR3 has 13 amino acids. V lost 6 bases and J 5 bases, leaving 14 bases between the germline ends. This CDR3 is CSAGGGFHNEQFF. The CDR3 DNA is TGCAGTGCAGGGGGGGGGTTTCACAATGAGCAGTTCTTC.

This clonotype was counted a few times. The rearrangement links TRBV5-4 to TRBJ1-1; D is ambiguous. Germline V lookup: CDR1 SGHNT, CDR2 YYREEE (reference sequence). Trimming took 3 bases from V and 6 from J, leaving 15 bases between them. The CDR3 runs 14 residues. CDR3 amino acids: CASSSPLVPSEAFF. Written as DNA, the CDR3 is TGTGCCAGCAGCTCCCCCCTAGTCCCTTCTGAAGCTTTCTTT.

There are many counts of this clonotype. The chain recombines TRBV20-1 with TRBJ1-5, with D tentatively TRBD1 (5 bases). This CDR3 has 16 amino acids. The germline CDR1 and CDR2 sequences are DFQATT and SNEGSKA (reference sequence). V was shortened by 4 bases and J by 1 base, with 17 bases between the two germline ends. This chain's CDR3 is CSAIKPGLVSNQPQHF. Written as DNA, the CDR3 is TGCAGTGCTATAAAGCCGGGACTGGTGAGCAATCAGCCCCAGCATTTT.

This clonotype was observed many times. V usage is TRBV7-9 and J usage is TRBJ1-1; 9 positions agree with TRBD1. V lost 3 bases to trimming and J lost 5 bases; unmatched junction nucleotides: 4. Germline V gives CDR1 SEHNR, CDR2 FQNEAQ (reference sequence). The CDR3 is 14 amino acids. CDR3 bases: TGTGCCAGCAGCTTCGGACAGGGGAGGACTGAAGCTTTCTTT. This encodes CASSFGQGRTEAFF.

This clonotype was seen repeatedly, ten times or more. The chain is built from TRBV7-6 and TRBJ1-2, with no clear D. The CDR3 contains 13 residues. Trimming stripped 5 bases from V and 4 bases from J, with 11 bases between. Germline V gene lookup returns CDR1 SGHVS and CDR2 FNYEAQ. The CDR3 here is CASSPLSSYGYTF. CDR3 bases: TGTGCCAGCAGCCCGTTGTCCAGCTATGGCTACACCTTC.

The rearrangement uses TRBV12-5 and TRBJ2-7; TRBD2 is a possible D gene (5 bases). Trimming took off 9 bases at V and 8 bases at J, with 17 bases between the two ends. The CDR3 loop spans 12 amino acids. Per germline, CDR1 LGHNT and CDR2 FRNRAP. The CDR3 bases are TGTGCTAGCCGGGCTGAGGGCCCTCAGCAGTACTTC. Encoded protein: CASRAEGPQQYF.

This clonotype has at least ten counts. This chain links TRBV12-3 or TRBV12-4 with TRBJ1-2; no clear D. V was trimmed by 5 bases and J by 8 bases, leaving 15 bases between them. This CDR3 contains 13 residues. The DNA for the CDR3 is TGTGCCAGCAGTCTAACAGTACTTGGGGGCTACACCTTC. Translation gives CASSLTVLGGYTF.